This T cell receptor (beta chain) is drawn from a study of blood T cell repertoires in COVID-19. Overall study: From the United States, Italy and Spain came samples of acute and convalescent COVID-19.

Per the authors' pipeline: Cell counts per sample came from amplifying reference gene primers. Assay: immunoSEQ multiplex PCR; the TCRdb copy retains only in-frame clones and omits some. D and trimming come from the DNA, and the V and J calls and clone size come from that table. The sample shows roughly 120,000 clones, roughly 80% of them seen only once. Trimming shortened V by 5 bases and J by 1 base, and 24 bases separated the two germline ends. CDR1 MDHEN and CDR2 SYDVKM come from the germline V gene. The CDR3 is made up of 19 amino acids. This clone has just a few counts. In Seattle, patients joined the study during active infection and were tracked longitudinally.

The chain links TRBV28 to TRBJ1-5; D is undetermined. This clonotype originated in a man older than 75 with COVID-19, enrolled during active disease. The sequenced material came from peripheral blood. For the CDR3, the DNA is TGTGCCAGCAGTCCGCTGCCCCCGGGTCCCGAGAGGAGCAATCAGCCCCAGCATTTT. It codes for CASSPLPPGPERSNQPQHF. Together with reference TRBV28 and TRBJ1-5, the CDR3 gives the full variable domain: DVKVTQSSRYLVKRTGEKVFLECVQDMDHENMFWYRQDPGLGLRLIYFSYDVKMKEKGDIPEGYSVSREKKERFSLILESASTNQTSMYLCASSPLPPGPERSNQPQHFGDGTRLSIL.